This T cell receptor beta chain stems from a study of cytomegalovirus exposure and HLA in healthy donors. Study-wide results and caveats: A later analysis found TCR association rates differed by HLA locus, highest for DRB1 and lowest for HLA-C. Relative to equally common others, HLA-associated TCR beta chains showed greater clonal expansion in a later analysis.

The CDR3 covers 15 residues. V dropped 3 bases and J dropped 4; count of bases not matched to a gene: 5. Germline CDR1 reads LNHDA; CDR2 reads SQIVND (reference sequence). The study ran its PCR with 60 Vbeta and 13 Jbeta primers. Sequencing used immunoSEQ multiplex PCR; TCRdb keeps in-frame clones, though not all of them. The sample consists of about 98,000 clones, approximately 87% of them appearing once. With respect to this clone: Antigen specificity is unknown.

This receptor was identified in a man in his forties in good health and CMV-seronegative. J is TRBJ2-1 and V is TRBV19, with 8 bases identical to TRBD2. The sequenced material came from PBMCs. The CDR3 sequence: CASSMGRGAYNEQFF. The CDR3 nucleotides read TGTGCCAGTAGTATGGGGCGGGGGGCATACAATGAGCAGTTCTTC.